This T cell receptor (beta chain) was documented in a study of blood T cells in healthy people across ages. Study-wide points: Higher diversity and more naive CD4+ cells were features of long-lived donors, compared to aged donors. Diversity figures derived from one million T cells were judged to underestimate the true value.

Using a J-beta primer mix together with a sample-barcoded 5' primer, a second PCR was run for about 7 to 12 cycles. Using its own MiXCR run on the 5' RACE reads, TCRdb lists one record per CDR3 protein. The sample carries 910,000 or so distinct CDR3 sequences, just over 50% recorded once. Roughly 10 milliliters was the volume of peripheral blood drawn from each donor. On this clonotype: No antigen is known for it.

V gave up 2 bases and J gave up 6 bases, with 13 bases separating them. The CDR3 extends over 14 amino acids. From germline, CDR1 is MGHRA and CDR2 YSYEKL. The rearrangement links TRBV4-1 to TRBJ1-1; D unclear. The TCR originated in an older woman in good health. What was sequenced was blood. The DNA of the CDR3 is TGCGCCAGCAGCCAAAGGGTGGGAGGGTCTGAAGCTTTCTTT. This translates into CASSQRVGGSEAFF.